What follows is one TCR beta chain and its context. This sample is part of a study of blood T cell repertoires in COVID-19. Study overall: Material from acute and convalescent COVID-19 was sourced from the United States, Italy and Spain.

In the study's own analysis: Reference gene primer amplification yielded estimated nucleated cell counts. Only in-frame clones appear in the TCRdb table, and some are missing; sequencing was by immunoSEQ multiplex PCR. D and trimming come from the DNA, and the V and J calls and clone size come from that table. The sample carries 140,000 to 150,000 clones, about 86% recorded once. The ends lost 7 bases at V and 8 bases at J; junction bases unmatched: 11. Per germline, CDR1 MNHEY and CDR2 SMNVEV (reference sequence). This CDR3 spans 14 amino acids. This chain links TRBV27 with TRBJ1-2; 9 bases line up with TRBD1. This receptor was taken from a woman aged 45-65 years with active or convalescent COVID-19. Specimen: peripheral blood. The CDR3 DNA reads TGTGCCAGCAAAGAGGGACAGGGTGTAATAGGCTACACCTTC. Its translation is CASKEGQGVIGYTF.